This T cell receptor beta chain was retrieved from a study of T cell responses to AZD1222 COVID-19 vaccine. In the study overall: Analyses pooled second doses at about 4 or about 12 weeks. General study points: Donors skewed white British and female; clonal diversity was possibly underestimated.

Produced via immunoSEQ multiplex PCR; TCRdb's table is partial and in-frame only. The sample has approximately 120,000 clones, over 85% seen once; the top ten hold roughly 0.87%. As to this clone: Its specificity is unknown.

CDR3 size: 16 residues. Germline V CDR1 and CDR2: SGHDT, YYEEEE. Trimming took 0 bases from V and 0 from J, leaving 7 bases between them. The material was peripheral blood, obtained on day 0 of AZD1222 vaccination. This TCR was recovered from an adult in good health. V is TRBV5-6 and J is TRBJ2-6, with D hard to call. DNA of the CDR3: TGTGCCAGCAGCTTGGCTCGCGGCTCTGGGGCCAACGTCCTGACTTTC. This translates into CASSLARGSGANVLTF.